This is a list of T cell receptor beta chains from one sample in a study of graft-versus-host responses after intestinal transplantation. Antigen specificity for these receptors is unknown. The protocol was immunoSEQ multiplex PCR, while the TCRdb copy is restricted to in-frame clones and leaves out a portion. Among 90,000 to 150,000 clones listed, 85% to 95% were seen once. Sequenced here: unstimulated CD8+ T cells sorted from spleen or lymph node cells, sampled before intestinal transplant. The receptors here all came from a human donor who received an intestinal transplant. CDR3s include the opening cysteine and the closing phenylalanine or tryptophan.

j_call v_call cdr3_aa
TRBJ1-4 TRBV28 CASSQNGYNEKLFF
. TRBV14 CASSQTSEGISYEQYF
TRBJ1-1 TRBV27 CASSLNMNTEAFF
TRBJ2-2 TRBV2 CASSEYRNTGELFF
TRBJ1-1 TRBV2 CASRNRDTEAAYTEAFF
TRBJ2-5 TRBV30 CAWSDLAGGIQETQYF
TRBJ1-1 TRBV19 CASSISGSLSTEAFF
TRBJ2-7 TRBV5-1 CASSLEGLAADYEQYF
TRBJ1-1 TRBV4-1 CASSHSGRDTEAFF
TRBJ1-2 TRBV19 CASSIDHKANYGYTF
TRBJ2-3 TRBV7-2 CASSLQVPDTQYF
TRBJ2-2 TRBV9 CASSLSPGAKAGELFF
TRBJ1-5 TRBV28 CASSLLGTDSNQPQHF
TRBJ2-1 TRBV7-9 CASTPEGLAGPLEQFF
TRBJ2-1 TRBV28 CASSGPGRGLDNEQFF
TRBJ2-7 TRBV29-1 CSVETRDGGYEQYF
TRBJ2-1 TRBV30 CAWSIRLNFSYNEQFF
TRBJ1-1 TRBV7-2 CASSSWDGMNTEAFF
TRBJ2-1 TRBV28 CASSISGNYNEQFF
TRBJ1-4 TRBV27 CASSLSGGREKLFF
TRBJ2-7 TRBV28 CASSPRLAGSEQYF
TRBJ1-2 TRBV2 CASRDLGDRGYTF
TRBJ2-7 TRBV13 CASSSGLAAYEQYF
TRBJ2-7 TRBV6-5 CASSYFPGRGNYEQYF
TRBJ1-2 TRBV27 CASADRGTSAGYTF
TRBJ2-7 TRBV28 CASSSWGASSYEQYF